These 12 T cell receptor beta chains came from one sample sequenced in a study of blood T cell repertoires in COVID-19. Profiled with immunoSEQ multiplex PCR; TCRdb holds only in-frame clones, not every one. The data hold about 200,000 clones, with 80% to 90% observed a single time. Sequenced material: peripheral blood. The receptors stem from a man aged 60 to 75 with acute or convalescent COVID-19.

The V and J genes are TRBV30 and TRBJ1-2; D gene uncertain. The CDR3 sequence is 14 residues long. V was cut by 0 bases and J by 5 bases, with 13 bases left in between. Germline CDR1 is GTSNPN and CDR2 is SVGIG (reference sequence). Here the CDR3 DNA reads TGTGCCTGGAGTGTAATATATTCAGGATATGGCTACACCTTC. Translated, it gives CAWSVIYSGYGYTF.

The V gene is TRBV6-5, the J gene TRBJ2-2, with D maybe TRBD1 (6 bases). CDR1 and CDR2 from the germline V gene are MNHEY and SVGAGI. V lost 2 bases and J lost 5, with 9 bases in between. The CDR3 contains 14 residues. CDR3 amino acids: CASSYERGTGELFF. The CDR3 DNA is TGTGCCAGCAGTTACGAGAGGGGGACCGGGGAGCTGTTTTTT.

Of note for this clone: This CDR3 is also generated by other DNA sequences in the sample. The J gene is TRBJ1-2, the V gene TRBV7-3; TRBD1 matches at 9 bases. Trimming at V came to 5 bases and at J to 4 bases, leaving 2 bases not matched to a gene. Germline loops: CDR1 SGHTA, CDR2 FQGTGA. The CDR3 runs 13 residues. CDR3 nucleotides: TGTGCCAGCAGCCCGGACAGGGGCTATGGCTACACCTTC. Residues: CASSPDRGYGYTF.

This clone was recorded only once. The V call is TRBV28, the J call TRBJ2-2, with 9 bases lining up with TRBD2. Germline V gene lookup returns CDR1 MDHEN and CDR2 SYDVKM. The ends lost 8 bases at V and 3 bases at J; junction bases unmatched: 13. This CDR3 comprises 17 residues. The CDR3 region has the DNA TGTGCCAGCCGGCGGGGGGGGAGGAGAAGGGACACCGGGGAGCTGTTTTTT. Amino acid sequence: CASRRGGRRRDTGELFF.

The chain combines TRBV25-1 with TRBJ2-5; 8 bases match TRBD1. Germline CDR1 is MGHDK and CDR2 is SYGVNS. This CDR3 is 16 amino acids long. Unmatched junction bases numbered 8, after V lost 1 base and J lost 4 bases. CDR3 region: CASSESRRGPGETQYF. Here the CDR3 DNA reads TGTGCCAGCAGTGAATCCCGCAGGGGGCCCGGAGAGACCCAGTACTTC.

The chain combines TRBV11-2 with TRBJ2-7, with 8 nucleotides matching TRBD1. The CDR3 sequence is 16 residues long. Trimming cost V 5 bases and J 7 bases; bases outside gene matches: 16. Germline CDR1 reads SGHAT; CDR2 reads FQNNGV. CDR3: CASSPQGSGGTQEQYF. The DNA of the CDR3 is TGTGCCAGCAGCCCCCAGGGGTCAGGGGGCACCCAGGAGCAGTACTTC.

The rearrangement links TRBV27 to TRBJ2-1, with 12 bases identical to TRBD2. Germline lookup yields CDR1 MNHEY and CDR2 SMNVEV (reference sequence). This CDR3 is built from 16 residues. V was pared by 5 bases and J by 4 bases, with 6 bases of the junction left unmatched. This chain's CDR3 is CASSPSTSGSYNEQFF. CDR3 nucleotide sequence: TGTGCCAGCAGTCCGTCGACTAGCGGGAGTTACAATGAGCAGTTCTTC.

V usage is TRBV5-5 and J usage is TRBJ2-5; the D gene is possibly TRBD1 (5 bases). V lost 4 bases and J 4 bases, leaving 11 bases between the germline ends. CDR1 is SGHKS, CDR2 YYEKEE, per germline (reference sequence). This CDR3 region has 13 residues. The CDR3 region is CASSPQGLETQYF. The CDR3 nucleotides are TGTGCCAGCAGCCCGCAGGGTCTAGAGACCCAGTACTTC. Filled out from reference TRBV5-5 and TRBJ2-5, the complete variable domain reads DAGVTQSPTHLIKTRGQQVTLRCSPISGHKSVSWYQQVLGQGPQFIFQYYEKEERGRGNFPDRFSARQFPNYSSELNVNALLLGDSALYLCASSPQGLETQYFGPGTRLLVL.

The V gene is TRBV4-1, the J gene TRBJ2-1; 7 bases match TRBD2. V was clipped by 3 bases and J by 6 bases; unmatched bases: 11. The CDR3 extends over 16 amino acids. Looked up from germline, CDR1 is MGHRA and CDR2 is YSYEKL. This chain's CDR3 is CASSHHPPGGVNEQFF. In DNA, the CDR3 is TGCGCCAGCAGCCACCACCCCCCGGGAGGAGTCAATGAGCAGTTCTTC.

The V gene is TRBV6-6, the J gene TRBJ2-7, with TRBD2 matching over 8 bases. CDR1 and CDR2 (germline): MNHNY, SVGAGI (reference sequence). The CDR3 spans 13 residues. V gave up 6 bases and J gave up 0 bases; unmatched junction bases: 1. CDR3 coding DNA: TGTGCCAGCAGAAGCGGGAGCTCCTACGAGCAGTACTTC. Residues: CASRSGSSYEQYF.

The chain combines TRBV7-8 with TRBJ2-3; D possibly corresponds to TRBD2 (7 bases). Germline V gene data show CDR1 as SGHVS and CDR2 as FQNEAQ. The CDR3 loop spans 13 amino acids. Trimming removed 5 bases at V and 6 bases at J, with 12 bases between. The CDR3 spells CASSLRGGDTQYF. CDR3 sequence (DNA): TGTGCCAGCAGCCTAAGGGGGGGGGATACGCAGTATTTT.

The chain has TRBV14 and TRBJ1-1, with 9 nucleotides matching TRBD1. J lost 6 bases, V lost 5 bases, and 7 bases had no gene match. This CDR3 has 14 residues. CDR1 SGHDN and CDR2 FVKESK come from the germline V gene. CDR3 nucleotides: TGTGCCAGCAGCTATACAGGGGGCGCCTCTGAAGCTTTCTTT. Protein sequence: CASSYTGGASEAFF.